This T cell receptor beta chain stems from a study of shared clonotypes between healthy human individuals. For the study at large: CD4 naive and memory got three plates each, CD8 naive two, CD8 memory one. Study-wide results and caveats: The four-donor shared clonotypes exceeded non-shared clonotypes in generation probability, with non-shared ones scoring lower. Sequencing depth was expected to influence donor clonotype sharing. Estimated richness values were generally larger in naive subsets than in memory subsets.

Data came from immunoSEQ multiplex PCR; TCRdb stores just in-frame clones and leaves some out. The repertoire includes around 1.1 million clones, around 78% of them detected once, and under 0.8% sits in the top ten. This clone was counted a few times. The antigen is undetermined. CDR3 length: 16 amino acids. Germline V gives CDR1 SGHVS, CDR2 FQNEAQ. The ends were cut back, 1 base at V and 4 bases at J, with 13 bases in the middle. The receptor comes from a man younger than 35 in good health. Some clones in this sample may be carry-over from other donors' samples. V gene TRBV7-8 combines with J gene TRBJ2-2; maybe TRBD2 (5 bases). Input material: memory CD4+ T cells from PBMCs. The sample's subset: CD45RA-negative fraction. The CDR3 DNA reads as TGTGCCAGCAGCTTAGAGGAGACTACTTCCACCGGGGAGCTGTTTTTT. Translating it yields CASSLEETTSTGELFF.